This paragraph reports one TCR beta chain. V lost 3 bases, J lost 8 bases, and 9 bases stayed unmatched. Germline CDR1 reads KGHSH; CDR2 reads LQKENI. The length of the CDR3 is 16 residues. In the original analysis: Reference gene primer amplification yielded estimated nucleated cell counts. Only in-frame clones appear in the TCRdb table, and some are missing; sequencing was by immunoSEQ multiplex PCR. That table supplies the V and J calls and clone size; D and trimming were determined from the DNA. This repertoire shows about 78,000 clones, roughly 86% found once; its top ten account for more than 1.5%. This entry comes from a study of blood T cell repertoires in COVID-19.

The TCR sequence derives from a woman aged 60-75 years with acute or convalescent COVID-19. The J gene is TRBJ1-6, the V gene TRBV18; 8 nucleotides align to TRBD1. Sequenced material: peripheral blood. The CDR3 spells CASSPTGVGLDSPLHF. The CDR3 DNA reads TGTGCCAGCTCACCGACAGGGGTTGGGTTGGATTCACCCCTCCACTTT.